Below, one TCR beta chain is given with its context. Deletions cut 5 bases from V and 4 bases from J, with 15 bases between. The germline V gene has CDR1 SEHNR and CDR2 FQNEAQ (reference sequence). This CDR3 comprises 14 residues. The record originates from a study of blood T cell repertoires in COVID-19. Here immunoSEQ multiplex PCR was the method, and the copy in TCRdb shows in-frame clones only, minus some. The table lists about 320,000 clones, approximately 81% of them singletons. The V call is TRBV7-9, the J call TRBJ2-7; a weak D match, TRBD2 (5 bases). The sample comprised PBMCs or T cells enriched from blood (not recorded which). The TCR sequence derives from a woman aged 25 to 39 who had been exposed to COVID-19. The CDR3 coding sequence is TGTGCCAGCAGCCCGGGAACACTGATTTACGAGCAGTACTTC. It encodes CASSPGTLIYEQYF.